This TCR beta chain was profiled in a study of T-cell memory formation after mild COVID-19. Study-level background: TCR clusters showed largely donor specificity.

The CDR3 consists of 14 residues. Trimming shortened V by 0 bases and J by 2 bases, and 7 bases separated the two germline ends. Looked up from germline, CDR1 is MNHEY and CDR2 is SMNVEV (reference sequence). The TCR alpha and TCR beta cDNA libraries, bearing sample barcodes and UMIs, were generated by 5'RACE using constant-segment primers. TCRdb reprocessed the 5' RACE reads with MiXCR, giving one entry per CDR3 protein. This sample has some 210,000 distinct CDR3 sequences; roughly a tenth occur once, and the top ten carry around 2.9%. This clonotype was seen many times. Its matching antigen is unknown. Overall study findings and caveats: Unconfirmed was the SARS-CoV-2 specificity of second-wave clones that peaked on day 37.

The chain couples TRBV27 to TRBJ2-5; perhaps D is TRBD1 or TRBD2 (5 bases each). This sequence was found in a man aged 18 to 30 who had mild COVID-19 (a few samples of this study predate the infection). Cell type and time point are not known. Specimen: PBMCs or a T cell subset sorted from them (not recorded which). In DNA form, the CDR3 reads TGTGCCAGCAGTTTATCGTGGGGGCAAGAGACCCAGTACTTC. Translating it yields CASSLSWGQETQYF.